These 26 T cell receptor beta chains share one sample of origin, sequenced in a study of T cell responses to AZD1222 COVID-19 vaccine (dated by TCRdb to 2020 to 2023). Explained via the paper, the time point label denotes: baseline before first vaccination. The method was the immunoSEQ multiplex PCR assay. As stored in TCRdb, this immuneACCESS dataset retains in-frame rearrangements with V and J assigned. A fraction of the clones does not appear; measured against another copy, unresolved V genes explain less than half of the discrepancy, and the remainder lacks a known reason. The table for this sample lists 150,000 to 200,000 clones; around 92% of them were counted only once. The ten largest account for about 2.5% of the sample. This specimen was peripheral blood, taken on day 0 of AZD1222 vaccination. The receptor set was obtained from an adult in good health.

The chain links TRBV19 to TRBJ1-6, with 7 bases fitting TRBD1. The CDR3 sequence is 16 residues long. The V segment lost 2 bases and the J segment 7 bases; nucleotides outside the gene matches: 8. Per the germline V gene, CDR1 is LNHDA and CDR2 is SQIVND (reference sequence). DNA for the CDR3: TGTGCCAGTAGTATACTCCCAGGGGGGCTGAATTCACCCCTCCACTTT. Translating it yields CASSILPGGLNSPLHF.

J is TRBJ1-5 and V is TRBV5-8; 7 nucleotides agree with TRBD1. The length of the CDR3 is 16 residues. CDR1 SGHTS and CDR2 YDEGEE come from the germline V gene. The junction had 7 bases not matched to a gene; V was cut back by 4 bases and J by 0 bases. The CDR3 DNA follows: TGTGCCAGCAGCCCAAGACAGGGACATAGCAATCAGCCCCAGCATTTT. Translation: CASSPRQGHSNQPQHF.

V is TRBV6-6 and J is TRBJ1-2; no clear D. The CDR3 consists of 14 residues. Germline CDR1 and CDR2: MNHNY and SVGAGI (reference sequence). V lost 0 bases, J lost 8 bases, and 13 bases lay in between. CDR3 DNA: TGTGCCAGCAGTTACTCGACTGGCCCTAAGGGCTACACCTTC. It codes for CASSYSTGPKGYTF.

The CDR3 here is CASSVAATANYGYTF. The DNA for the CDR3 is TGTGCCAGCAGCGTAGCGGCGACAGCTAACTATGGCTACACCTTC. The genes are TRBV9 and TRBJ1-2; TRBD1 is a possible D gene (5 bases). The CDR3 covers 15 residues. Trimming removed 0 bases at V and 0 bases at J, with 9 bases between. CDR1 is SGDLS, CDR2 YYNGEE, per germline.

The V call is TRBV6-2 or TRBV6-3, the J call TRBJ1-4; D is ambiguous. Germline CDR1 MNHEY, CDR2 SVGEGT. The CDR3 is 16 residues long. V shed 0 bases and J shed 5 bases, with 13 bases lying between them. CDR3 DNA: TGTGCCAGCAGTTACTCCAGGACTAAAGAAAATGAAAAACTGTTTTTT. Protein: CASSYSRTKENEKLFF.

The chain employs TRBV7-2 and TRBJ1-2; a weak D match, TRBD1 (5 bases). This CDR3 is 16 amino acids long. Trimming shortened V by 5 bases and J by 5 bases, and 21 bases separated the two germline ends. Germline V gives CDR1 SGHTA, CDR2 FQGNSA. The CDR3 DNA reads TGTGCCAGCAGCCAGAGCCAAAGCGGGGGGAGGTATGGCTACACCTTC. Protein: CASSQSQSGGRYGYTF.

This chain connects TRBV19 to TRBJ1-6; TRBD1 matches 10 bases. Germline lookup yields CDR1 LNHDA and CDR2 SQIVND (reference sequence). This CDR3 comprises 15 residues. With 9 bases clipped from V and 6 bases from J, the junction kept 8 bases outside the gene matches. The CDR3 nucleotides are TGTGCCAGCCCCGAGGGACAGGGGTTTAATTCACCCCTCCACTTT. This sequence encodes CASPEGQGFNSPLHF. Full variable domain (rest looked up from reference TRBV19 and TRBJ1-6): DGGITQSPKYLFRKEGQNVTLSCEQNLNHDAMYWYRQDPGQGLRLIYYSQIVNDFQKGDIAEGYSVSREKKESFPLTVTSAQKNPTAFYLCASPEGQGFNSPLHFGNGTRLTVT.

This chain links TRBV6-1 with TRBJ2-5; 9 nucleotides line up with TRBD1. The CDR3 length is 16 residues. The junction had 7 bases not matched to a gene; V was cut back by 3 bases and J by 2 bases. The germline CDR1 and CDR2 sequences are MNHNS and SASEGT. The CDR3 reads CASSEFHRGPQETQYF. The CDR3 DNA is TGTGCCAGCAGTGAGTTTCACAGGGGGCCACAAGAGACCCAGTACTTC.

By frequency in the sample, this clone is medium-sized. The chain combines TRBV6-5 with TRBJ2-7; tentatively, D is TRBD1 (6 bases). This CDR3 spans 15 amino acids. Germline CDR1 reads MNHEY; CDR2 reads SVGAGI. Trimming took off 6 bases at V and 2 bases at J, with 17 bases between the two ends. Here the CDR3 reads CASSPLRGRAYEQYF. The CDR3 DNA follows: TGTGCCAGCAGCCCACTCAGGGGCCGCGCCTACGAGCAGTACTTC.

The chain employs TRBV7-8 and TRBJ2-1; no firm D call. This CDR3 is built from 14 residues. The germline V gene has CDR1 SGHVS and CDR2 FQNEAQ. The V and J ends lost 4 bases and 4 bases respectively, with 11 bases between them. CDR3 bases: TGTGCCAGCAGCTCGGGCGACTTTTACAATGAGCAGTTCTTC. Its translation is CASSSGDFYNEQFF.

The chain employs TRBV19 and TRBJ1-2; D is possibly TRBD1 (5 bases). Trimming removed 9 bases at V and 6 bases at J, with 11 bases between. The CDR3 extends over 11 amino acids. Germline CDR1 reads LNHDA; CDR2 reads SQIVND (reference sequence). The CDR3 spells CASAAGHGYTF. The CDR3 DNA reads TGTGCCAGCGCGGCGGGACATGGCTACACCTTC.

This clone was observed once. The chain uses TRBV3-1 (or the pseudogene TRBV3-2) and TRBJ1-1; D uncertain. Trimming shortened V by 4 bases and J by 4 bases, and 13 bases separated the two germline ends. The CDR3 covers 14 residues. Germline loops: CDR1 LGHDT, CDR2 YNNKEL (reference sequence). CDR3: CASSPAQPRTEAFF. The DNA of the CDR3 is TGTGCCAGCAGCCCGGCCCAACCCCGCACTGAAGCTTTCTTT.

V is TRBV12-3 or TRBV12-4 and J is TRBJ2-1, with a tentative D call TRBD2 (5 bases). CDR3 length: 13 residues. Trimming took 6 bases from V and 3 from J, leaving 9 bases between them. CDR3 sequence reads: CASRRVFYNEQFF. The CDR3 DNA follows: TGTGCCAGCAGGCGGGTATTCTACAATGAGCAGTTCTTC.

This chain links TRBV2 with TRBJ1-5, with D perhaps TRBD1 (5 bases). Trimming removed 7 bases from V and 4 bases from J, with 14 bases in between. Germline assignment: CDR1 SNHLY and CDR2 FYNNEI. There are 14 residues in the CDR3. The CDR3 DNA reads TGTGCCAGCACCCCAGGGATAGGTAATCAGCCCCAGCATTTT. Translating gives CASTPGIGNQPQHF.

The V and J genes are TRBV7-9 and TRBJ2-4; D might be TRBD1 (6 bases). Germline assignment: CDR1 SEHNR and CDR2 FQNEAQ (reference sequence). The CDR3 has 16 residues. V lost 3 bases and J 0 bases, leaving 12 bases between the germline ends. CDR3 amino acids: CASSLTGGLAKNIQYF. The DNA of the CDR3 is TGTGCCAGCAGCTTGACAGGTGGTTTAGCCAAAAACATTCAGTACTTC.

This chain links TRBV9 with TRBJ2-7; D gene ambiguous. The CDR3 is 14 residues long. Trimming cost V 4 bases and J 5 bases, with 16 bases left between them. Germline CDR1 is SGDLS and CDR2 is YYNGEE. The CDR3 sequence is CASSRGPLVDEQYF. Written as DNA, the CDR3 is TGTGCCAGCAGCCGCGGACCCTTAGTGGACGAGCAGTACTTC.

This rearrangement joins TRBV9 to TRBJ2-3; 8 nucleotides agree with TRBD1. J lost 2 bases, V lost 7 bases, and 12 bases had no gene match. From germline, CDR1 is SGDLS and CDR2 YYNGEE. The CDR3 totals 16 residues. Here the CDR3 DNA reads TGTGCCAGCGGCCTCTCCCGGGACAGGCCCACAGATACGCAGTATTTT. Amino acids: CASGLSRDRPTDTQYF.

The sample holds a few counts of this clone. The rearrangement uses TRBV7-2 and TRBJ1-2; D call uncertain. Germline V gene sequence: CDR1 SGHTA, CDR2 FQGNSA. The CDR3 is 13 residues long. Trimming left V 4 bases short and J 0 bases short, with 6 bases between. As DNA, the CDR3 is TGTGCCAGCAGCTATTACTCTAACTATGGCTACACCTTC. Protein: CASSYYSNYGYTF. The full variable domain, completed using reference TRBV7-2 and TRBJ1-2, is GAGVSQSPSNKVTEKGKDVELRCDPISGHTALYWYRQSLGQGLEFLIYFQGNSAPDKSGLPSDRFSAERTGGSVSTLTIQRTQQEDSAVYLCASSYYSNYGYTFGSGTRLTVV.

The CDR3 protein is CASSLSAPGGQGAFHNEQFF. The CDR3 nucleotides read TGTGCCAGCAGCTTAAGCGCCCCCGGCGGACAGGGGGCCTTTCACAATGAGCAGTTCTTC. This chain uses TRBV7-3 with TRBJ2-1; 11 nucleotides agree with TRBD1. The CDR3 sequence is 20 residues long. Germline lookup yields CDR1 SGHTA and CDR2 FQGTGA. Germline trimming cut 1 base from V and 5 bases from J; bases unmatched to any gene: 16. The full variable domain, its missing parts supplied by reference TRBV7-3 and TRBJ2-1, is GAGVSQTPSNKVTEKGKYVELRCDPISGHTALYWYRQSLGQGPEFLIYFQGTGAADDSGLPNDRFFAVRPEGSVSTLKIQRTERGDSAVYLCASSLSAPGGQGAFHNEQFFGPGTRLTVL.

The rearrangement joins TRBV7-2 to TRBJ1-4; 7 bases map to TRBD1. The junction had 11 bases not matched to a gene; V was cut back by 6 bases and J by 7 bases. The germline gives CDR1 SGHTA, CDR2 FQGNSA. The CDR3 is made up of 15 amino acids. The CDR3 is CASRRPLGGSEKLFF. For the CDR3, the DNA is TGTGCCAGCAGAAGACCGCTAGGGGGCTCTGAAAAACTGTTTTTT.

The rearrangement links TRBV6-5 to TRBJ2-3, with 11 nucleotides matching TRBD2. The V gene end was trimmed by 6 bases and the J gene end by 13 bases; junction bases not matched to a gene: 6. This CDR3 is built from 12 residues. Per germline, CDR1 MNHEY and CDR2 SVGAGI. CDR3 sequence reads: CASSRSGGGKYF. The DNA of the CDR3 is TGTGCCAGCAGCCGTAGCGGGGGGGGAAAGTATTTT.

The gene calls are TRBV28 and TRBJ2-7; TRBD1 matches at 9 bases. V lost 4 bases, J lost 5 bases, and 6 bases stayed unmatched. There are 14 residues in the CDR3. Germline CDR1 is MDHEN and CDR2 is SYDVKM. The CDR3 coding sequence is TGTGCCAGCAGTTCCGGGACAGGGATCCACGAGCAGTACTTC. Protein sequence: CASSSGTGIHEQYF.

The V and J genes are TRBV11-2 and TRBJ1-5; D gene unclear. The length of the CDR3 is 16 residues. The germline CDR1 and CDR2 sequences are SGHAT and FQNNGV. The V end lost 4 bases, the J end lost 0 bases, and 13 bases lay between the germline ends. The CDR3 sequence is CASSSSVGFSNQPQHF. Written as DNA, the CDR3 is TGTGCCAGCAGCTCATCCGTCGGGTTTAGCAATCAGCCCCAGCATTTT.

This clone was recorded once. The chain employs TRBV7-9 and TRBJ2-7; D gene unclear. The CDR3 length is 12 residues. CDR1 is SEHNR, CDR2 FQNEAQ, per germline (reference sequence). Trimming left V 5 bases short and J 3 bases short, with 8 bases between. The CDR3 loop is CASSPKVYEQYF. The CDR3 DNA is TGTGCCAGCAGCCCGAAGGTCTACGAGCAGTACTTC.

The V gene is TRBV7-9, the J gene TRBJ1-1, with D perhaps matching TRBD1 (5 bases). The CDR3 runs 15 residues. Germline V gene lookup returns CDR1 SEHNR and CDR2 FQNEAQ (reference sequence). Trimming pared 5 bases from V and 0 bases from J, leaving 13 bases between. The CDR3 DNA follows: TGTGCCAGCAGCGTTCAGGGAGGGGTGAACACTGAAGCTTTCTTT. Protein product: CASSVQGGVNTEAFF.

The chain joins TRBV7-2 to TRBJ1-1, with D hard to call. Germline values: CDR1 SGHTA, CDR2 FQGNSA. The CDR3 runs to 11 residues. Trimming left V 10 bases short and J 1 base short, with 7 bases between. CDR3 in amino acids: CATGRNTEAFF. DNA for the CDR3: TGTGCCACAGGACGGAACACTGAAGCTTTCTTT.